This T cell receptor beta chain is from a study of Ad26.COV2.S vaccination and SARS-CoV-2 variants. Study at large: The vaccine Ad26.COV2.S was put into the muscle once, or twice with 56 days between.

Treatment in this sample: about 20 received Ad26.COV2.S at low or high dose, single or two shots; 5 received placebo; per-sample allocation not given. Sampling was done on day 63 after the first vaccine or placebo injection. This CDR3 comprises 14 residues. With 6 bases removed from V and 3 bases from J, the gap between germline ends came to 14 bases. The germline gives CDR1 SNHLY, CDR2 FYNNEI. The repertoire was sequenced with immunoSEQ multiplex PCR; TCRdb's copy has only in-frame clones and lacks some. The table lists 400,000 to 450,000 clones, roughly 88% of them singletons. The sample in question was peripheral blood, obtained in a trial of Ad26.COV2.S vaccine versus placebo. The clonotype originates from a person aged 18-65 years who received the Ad26.COV2.S COVID-19 vaccine or a placebo. The rearrangement links TRBV2 to TRBJ1-1, with a weak D call TRBD1 (6 bases). The chain's CDR3 is CASRAIGGYTEAFF. In DNA form, the CDR3 reads TGTGCCAGCAGGGCGATAGGGGGGTACACTGAAGCTTTCTTT.